The 32 T cell receptor beta chains below all came from one sample that was sequenced in a study of regulatory T cells in long-lasting Graves disease. The time point is: newly diagnosed GD, antithyroid drugs for less than 3 months. The TCR library was prepared using RNA isolated from PBMCs. Construction of TCR beta libraries relied on iRepertoire HTBI primers and on Arm-PCR targeting CDR3 regions. TCRdb processed the multiplex PCR reads anew with MiXCR; each CDR3 protein has one entry. The table has 350,000 to 450,000 distinct CDR3 sequences, about 15% seen once; the top ten hold under 9%. These data are also associated with another study on T cells in Graves' hyperthyroidism and ophthalmopathy.

The sample here was peripheral blood mononuclear cells (PBMCs), taken at new diagnosis, from a patient treated with antithyroid drugs. The receptors were gathered from a woman aged 35 to 49 with Graves disease.

The chain joins TRBV28 to TRBJ2-7; TRBD1 matches at 7 bases. CDR1 MDHEN and CDR2 SYDVKM come from the germline V gene. Trimming took 5 bases from V and 3 from J; bases not matched to a gene: 7. CDR3 length equals 14 residues. The CDR3 spells CASSLWDRFYEQYF. CDR3 sequence (DNA): TGTGCCAGCAGTCTCTGGGACAGATTCTACGAGCAGTACTTC.

Many counts were recorded for this clonotype. The chain joins TRBV27 to TRBJ2-7; D possibly uses TRBD1 or TRBD2 (7 bases each). The CDR3 sequence is 13 residues long. Trimming left V 6 bases short and J 2 bases short, with 11 bases between. The germline V gene has CDR1 MNHEY and CDR2 SMNVEV (reference sequence). The CDR3 region has the DNA TGTGCCAGCAGGGGGGGGACAGCCTACGAGCAGTACTTC. Amino acid sequence: CASRGGTAYEQYF.

This clonotype was recorded many times. V gene TRBV5-6 combines with J gene TRBJ2-1, with D perhaps being TRBD1 or TRBD2 (5 bases each). The germline V gene encodes CDR1 SGHDT and CDR2 YYEEEE. V shed 2 bases and J shed 0 bases, with 12 bases lying between them. The CDR3 sequence is 16 residues long. CDR3 nucleotide sequence: TGTGCCAGCAGCTTTATAGAGGGGCGCTCCTACAATGAGCAGTTCTTC. This gives the protein CASSFIEGRSYNEQFF.

In its sample, this clonotype was seen a few times. The chain joins TRBV9 to TRBJ1-4, with TRBD1 matching over 7 bases. The V and J ends lost 0 bases and 7 bases, in that order; junction bases with no gene match: 9. Looked up from germline, CDR1 is SGDLS and CDR2 is YYNGEE. The CDR3 covers 16 residues. The CDR3 here is CASSVATGEGREKLFF. The CDR3 nucleotides read TGTGCCAGCAGCGTAGCAACAGGGGAGGGTCGTGAAAAACTGTTTTTT.

This chain connects TRBV12-3 or TRBV12-4 to TRBJ2-2; the D is unclear. V lost 7 bases and J 8 bases, leaving 8 bases between the germline ends. CDR3 size: 11 residues. CDR3 sequence (DNA): TGTGCCAGCACCCTAAGGGGGGAGCTGTTTTTT. Amino acids: CASTLRGELFF.

This clonotype showed up many times. This rearrangement joins TRBV6-2 or TRBV6-3 to TRBJ2-7; D unresolved. V lost 6 bases and J lost 0, with 15 bases in between. CDR1 is MNHEY and CDR2 is SVGEGT in the germline V gene. The CDR3 spans 15 residues. The CDR3 nucleotides are TGTGCCAGCAGCCCCTCCGGGTTAGGCTCCTACGAGCAGTACTTC. This encodes CASSPSGLGSYEQYF.

The chain couples TRBV19 to TRBJ2-2, with D perhaps matching TRBD2 (7 bases). Trimming took 7 bases from V and 6 from J, leaving 18 bases between them. CDR3 length: 15 residues. Germline loops: CDR1 LNHDA, CDR2 SQIVND (reference sequence). The CDR3 coding sequence is TGTGCCAGTAAGGAGGGCGGGGGCCTCCCCGGGGAGCTGTTTTTT. Protein sequence: CASKEGGGLPGELFF.

This clonotype was observed a handful of times. The rearrangement uses TRBV11-3 and TRBJ2-7, with D hard to call. The CDR3 runs 19 residues. V was trimmed by 0 bases and J by 0 bases, leaving 21 bases between them. Per germline, CDR1 SGHNT and CDR2 YENEEA. The DNA of the CDR3 is TGTGCCAGCAGCTTAGATCGCCGGTCGCTGGAAACAATCTCCTACGAGCAGTACTTC. Translation gives CASSLDRRSLETISYEQYF.

This chain joins TRBV27 and TRBJ1-6; no clear D gene. Germline CDR1 is MNHEY and CDR2 is SMNVEV (reference sequence). Trimming removed 6 bases from V and 5 bases from J, with 11 bases in between. The CDR3 loop spans 14 amino acids. The CDR3 DNA reads TGTGCCAGCAGGGTCGGGGTTGATAATTCACCCCTCCACTTT. Translating it yields CASRVGVDNSPLHF.

This clonotype was recorded at least ten times. The chain is built from TRBV12-3 or TRBV12-4 and TRBJ1-2, with D maybe TRBD1 (5 bases). The germline V and J ends were trimmed by 2 bases and 3 bases, with 7 bases remaining between them. This CDR3 is 13 amino acids long. CDR3 in amino acids: CASSLSRDYGYTF. CDR3 in DNA: TGTGCCAGCAGTTTATCCAGGGACTATGGCTACACCTTC.

This clonotype was found a few times. The chain is built from TRBV12-3 or TRBV12-4 and TRBJ2-1; D tentatively reads TRBD1 or TRBD2 (5 bases each). Trimming removed 0 bases at V and 0 bases at J, with 12 bases between. The CDR3 has 17 amino acids. The CDR3 sequence is CASSLALSGRSYNEQFF. CDR3 in DNA: TGTGCCAGCAGTTTAGCGCTTTCGGGACGCTCCTACAATGAGCAGTTCTTC.

This clonotype has at least ten counts. The chain employs TRBV15 and TRBJ2-7; tentatively, D is TRBD2 (6 bases). V gave up 0 bases and J gave up 6 bases, with 12 bases separating them. The V gene's germline CDR1 is LNHNV and CDR2 YYDKDF (reference sequence). The CDR3 has 14 residues. The CDR3 nucleotides read TGTGCCACCAGCAGAGATCGTTCGGGGGTCGAGCAGTACTTC. It encodes CATSRDRSGVEQYF.

V gene TRBV5-6 combines with J gene TRBJ2-2; 8 nucleotides line up with TRBD2. CDR1 and CDR2 from the germline V gene are SGHDT and YYEEEE. V was clipped by 6 bases and J by 6 bases; unmatched bases: 13. The CDR3 spans 16 residues. In DNA, the CDR3 is TGTGCCAGCACGCGGACTAGCCATATAACATCCGGGGAGCTGTTTTTT. This gives the protein CASTRTSHITSGELFF.

The chain links TRBV5-4 to TRBJ1-1; TRBD1 aligns across 10 bases. The CDR3 extends over 16 amino acids. The trim removed 5 bases at V and 2 bases at J, leaving 9 bases unmatched. CDR1 is SGHNT, CDR2 YYREEE, per germline (reference sequence). The CDR3 is CASRSGTGAFNTEAFF. As DNA, the CDR3 is TGTGCCAGCAGGTCCGGGACAGGGGCTTTTAACACTGAAGCTTTCTTT.

This clonotype was seen at least ten times. V is TRBV28 and J is TRBJ2-5; a possible D gene is TRBD2 (5 bases). V was trimmed by 6 bases and J by 0 bases, leaving 14 bases between them. CDR1 and CDR2 (germline): MDHEN, SYDVKM. CDR3 length equals 15 residues. The CDR3 sequence: CASRLGGADQETQYF. The CDR3 nucleotides read TGTGCCAGCAGGTTGGGCGGAGCGGACCAAGAGACCCAGTACTTC.

This clonotype has ten or more counts. The chain joins TRBV2 to TRBJ2-7; D gene ambiguous. The V and J ends lost 2 bases and 13 bases respectively, with 12 bases between them. Per the germline V gene, CDR1 is SNHLY and CDR2 is FYNNEI. The CDR3 covers 11 residues. For the CDR3, the DNA is TGTGCCAGCAGTGAAAGGCAGTCAGCCTACTTC. Translating gives CASSERQSAYF. Full variable domain (missing parts from reference TRBV2 and TRBJ2-7): EPEVTQTPSHQVTQMGQEVILRCVPISNHLYFYWYRQILGQKVEFLVSFYNNEISEKSEIFDDQFSVERPDGSNFTLKIRSTKLEDSAMYFCASSERQSAYFGPGTRLTVT.

This clonotype was recorded many times. The V call is TRBV12-3 or TRBV12-4, the J call TRBJ2-1; 8 nucleotides align to TRBD2. CDR3 length equals 14 residues. The trim removed 4 bases at V and 8 bases at J, leaving 7 bases unmatched. The CDR3 nucleotides read TGTGCCAGCAGTTCTCCCGGGGGGGGCGATGAGCAGTTCTTC. It codes for CASSSPGGGDEQFF.

This clonotype was counted a few times. This chain connects TRBV5-4 to TRBJ2-5; the match to TRBD2 covers 10 bases. V dropped 4 bases and J dropped 2; count of bases not matched to a gene: 8. Germline assignment: CDR1 SGHNT and CDR2 YYREEE (reference sequence). The CDR3 is made up of 16 amino acids. This chain's CDR3 is CASSHLAGGLQETQYF. The CDR3 DNA sequence: TGTGCCAGCAGCCACTTAGCGGGAGGCCTTCAAGAGACCCAGTACTTC.

The chain is built from TRBV6-2 or TRBV6-3 and TRBJ2-7; 10 bases match TRBD1. Germline CDR1 reads MNHEY; CDR2 reads SVGEGT. CDR3 length: 15 amino acids. With 5 bases clipped from V and 1 base from J, the junction kept 5 bases outside the gene matches. CDR3 region: CASSPTGGNSYEQYF. The CDR3 nucleotides are TGTGCCAGCAGTCCGACAGGGGGCAATTCCTACGAGCAGTACTTC.

At least ten counts were recorded for this clonotype. This chain's CDR3 is CASSPPRDSYEQYF. Here the CDR3 DNA reads TGTGCCAGCTCACCTCCCAGGGACTCCTACGAGCAGTACTTC. The chain employs TRBV18 and TRBJ2-7; TRBD1 might be the D (5 bases). The CDR3 totals 14 residues. V dropped 3 bases and J dropped 0 bases, with 9 bases sitting between them. Germline-derived CDR1 and CDR2 are KGHSH and LQKENI.

This clonotype was seen at least ten times. This chain joins TRBV11-2 and TRBJ2-7; possible D gene TRBD2, 6 bases. This CDR3 comprises 15 residues. The germline CDR1 and CDR2 sequences are SGHAT and FQNNGV. Trimming took off 5 bases at V and 3 bases at J, with 17 bases between the two ends. This CDR3 reads CASSPWGVSNYEQYF. The DNA of the CDR3 is TGTGCCAGCAGCCCTTGGGGGGTGTCGAACTACGAGCAGTACTTC.

This clonotype was seen a few times. The J gene is TRBJ2-1, the V gene TRBV5-4, with 9 bases lining up with TRBD2. The CDR3 has 15 amino acids. The germline V gene has CDR1 SGHNT and CDR2 YYREEE (reference sequence). The V gene end was trimmed by 3 bases and the J gene end by 2 bases; junction bases not matched to a gene: 3. The CDR3 DNA is TGTGCCAGCAGCTGGACTAGCGTCGCCTACAATGAGCAGTTCTTC. Translation: CASSWTSVAYNEQFF.

The chain links TRBV6-1 to TRBJ2-7; 9 positions match TRBD1. CDR3 size: 12 residues. CDR1 is MNHNS and CDR2 is SASEGT in the germline V gene. CDR3 nucleotides: TGTTCGACGGACAGGGGTTCCTACGAGCAGTACTTC. As protein: CSTDRGSYEQYF.

This clonotype was seen at least ten times. The V call is TRBV18, the J call TRBJ2-1; no clear D gene. The CDR3 sequence is 16 residues long. The germline gives CDR1 KGHSH, CDR2 LQKENI. The V end was cut by 6 bases, the J end by 3 bases, with 18 bases between. CDR3 amino acids: CASSSPPGPDYNEQFF. Written as DNA, the CDR3 is TGTGCCAGCTCGTCTCCCCCAGGACCCGACTACAATGAGCAGTTCTTC.

Ten or more counts support this clonotype. The genes are TRBV6-2 or TRBV6-3 and TRBJ1-5; no clear D gene. This CDR3 spans 13 amino acids. V lost 4 bases and J lost 6, with 10 bases in between. Germline values: CDR1 MNHEY, CDR2 SVGEGT. CDR3 amino acids: CASSSRSAQPQHF. Here the CDR3 DNA reads TGTGCCAGCAGTTCACGATCGGCTCAGCCCCAGCATTTT.

J is TRBJ1-5 and V is TRBV28; 11 nucleotides align to TRBD1. The germline V gene encodes CDR1 MDHEN and CDR2 SYDVKM. CDR3 length: 15 amino acids. The V and J ends lost 3 bases and 4 bases, in that order; junction bases with no gene match: 2. The CDR3 DNA reads TGTGCCAGCAGTTTTAGGGACAGGGGGAATCAGCCCCAGCATTTT. Translation gives CASSFRDRGNQPQHF.

This clonotype was counted many times. The J gene is TRBJ2-7, the V gene TRBV12-3 or TRBV12-4; 9 bases match TRBD2. V shed 7 bases and J 2 bases; nucleotides not matched to a gene: 6. There are 14 residues in the CDR3. In DNA, the CDR3 is TGTGCCAGCACCCCGGCGGGAGGGCCCTACGAGCAGTACTTC. Protein sequence: CASTPAGGPYEQYF.

This clonotype was counted ten times or more. The chain employs TRBV28 and TRBJ1-5; no clear D gene. The germline V gene has CDR1 MDHEN and CDR2 SYDVKM. V lost 4 bases, J lost 3 bases, and 16 bases lay in between. This CDR3 is 16 amino acids long. This CDR3 is CASSSAVNSINQPQHF. The CDR3 DNA reads TGTGCCAGCAGTTCTGCCGTCAACAGTATCAATCAGCCCCAGCATTTT. Full variable domain (missing parts from reference TRBV28 and TRBJ1-5): DVKVTQSSRYLVKRTGEKVFLECVQDMDHENMFWYRQDPGLGLRLIYFSYDVKMKEKGDIPEGYSVSREKKERFSLILESASTNQTSMYLCASSSAVNSINQPQHFGDGTRLSIL.

This clonotype was seen repeatedly, ten times or more. V gene TRBV12-3 or TRBV12-4 combines with J gene TRBJ1-5; 7 bases match TRBD1. V lost 2 bases and J lost 6; bases outside the gene matches: 4. This CDR3 comprises 14 residues. Here the CDR3 reads CASSLTGVAQPQHF. The CDR3 nucleotides read TGTGCCAGCAGTTTAACAGGGGTAGCTCAGCCCCAGCATTTT.

V is TRBV18 and J is TRBJ1-2, with D perhaps TRBD1 (5 bases). This CDR3 contains 15 residues. The germline V gene encodes CDR1 KGHSH and CDR2 LQKENI. Trimming shortened V by 1 base and J by 1 base, and 10 bases separated the two germline ends. The CDR3 DNA follows: TGTGCCAGCTCACCACAGGCAGGGTATAACTATGGCTACACCTTC. Translated, it gives CASSPQAGYNYGYTF.

This clonotype was seen more than once but under ten times. A much more abundant neighbour one base away suggests this may be a read error. This CDR3 reads CASSERDRGNTEAFF. CDR3 DNA sequence: TGTGCCAGCAGTGAACGGGACAGGGGGAACACTGAAGCTTTCTTT. V gene TRBV6-1 combines with J gene TRBJ1-1, with TRBD1 matching 10 bases. The CDR3 runs 15 residues. Trimming cost V 2 bases and J 1 base; bases outside gene matches: 1. Germline V CDR1 and CDR2: MNHNS, SASEGT.

Ten or more counts support this clonotype. V and J are TRBV20-1 and TRBJ2-1; 9 positions match TRBD2. The junction had 1 base not matched to a gene; V was cut back by 3 bases and J by 4 bases. In germline, CDR1 is DFQATT, CDR2 SNEGSKA (reference sequence). CDR3 size: 13 residues. The DNA of the CDR3 is TGCAGTGCTAGGCTAGCGGGATACAATGAGCAGTTCTTC. Protein sequence: CSARLAGYNEQFF.